This TCR beta chain was documented in a study of T cell changes during pregnancy in multiple sclerosis. Clones were read by immunoSEQ multiplex PCR, and TCRdb kept only the in-frame ones, dropping some. The data contain tens of thousands of clones, more than 75% of them singletons. Deletions cut 0 bases from V and 7 bases from J, with 7 bases between. From germline, CDR1 is SGDLS and CDR2 YYNGEE. This CDR3 is 13 amino acids long. The sequencing here drew on CD8+ T cells from peripheral blood mononuclear cells, taken before pregnancy. The clonotype was recovered from a female donor with multiple sclerosis, enrolled in a pregnancy study. The chain has TRBV9 and TRBJ2-2, with D unresolved. The CDR3 nucleotides are TGTGCCAGCAGCGTAGATCGAGGCGGGGAGCTGTTTTTT. Its translation is CASSVDRGGELFF.